The clone carrying this T cell receptor (beta chain) was picked up many times. The record originates from a study of response to subunit inactivated influenza vaccine. The CDR3 sequence is 17 residues long. Trimming removed 4 bases from V and 2 bases from J; junction bases left unmatched: 12. The germline CDR1 and CDR2 sequences are SGHRS and YFSETQ. TCRdb reanalysed the RT-PCR reads using MiXCR and keeps one entry per CDR3 protein. The sample has more than 400,000 distinct CDR3 sequences, 6% to 9% seen once; the top ten hold roughly 13%. The sequencing used PBMCs from blood, collected around 25 months after vaccination. The clonotype was recovered from a man aged 50-75 years who received an inactivated influenza vaccine. V and J are TRBV5-1 and TRBJ2-7; 10 positions match TRBD2. Here the CDR3 reads CASSLHLGLAGAYEQYF. CDR3 sequence (DNA): TGCGCCAGCAGCCTACACCTCGGGCTAGCGGGAGCCTACGAGCAGTACTTC.